The next 31 T cell receptor beta chains were all read from a single sample in a study of beta chain features in type 1 diabetes. The whole isolated RNA underwent reverse transcription, so sequencing captured expressed TCRB transcripts. Sequenced by immunoSEQ multiplex PCR; TCRdb stores in-frame clones only, minus some. The sample has around 280,000 clones, approximately 15% seen once. Findings of the study overall: In every one of the four CD4+ subsets, TCRB CDR3s were moderately but significantly shorter in Type 1 diabetes patients.

No cognate antigen is known for these TCRs. The sample consisted of naive CD4+ T cells from blood. The receptors were gathered from a man younger than 35 with type 1 diabetes.

This clone was counted between two and nine times. V is TRBV9 and J is TRBJ1-3; D unresolved. Germline-derived CDR1 and CDR2 are SGDLS and YYNGEE. This CDR3 comprises 13 residues. V gave up 0 bases and J gave up 4 bases, with 5 bases separating them. CDR3 in amino acids: CASSVELGNTIYF. The CDR3 bases are TGTGCCAGCAGCGTAGAATTAGGAAACACCATATATTTT.

A remark on this clone: Other DNA sequences in this specimen translate into the identical CDR3. This rearrangement joins TRBV7-9 to TRBJ2-5, with TRBD2 as a possible D gene (6 bases). The CDR3 spans 14 residues. Germline CDR1 SEHNR, CDR2 FQNEAQ (reference sequence). Trimming took off 5 bases at V and 1 base at J, with 11 bases between the two ends. The chain's CDR3 is CASSPGTAQETQYF. The CDR3 nucleotides read TGTGCCAGCAGCCCCGGGACTGCCCAAGAGACCCAGTACTTC.

V is TRBV4-2 and J is TRBJ2-1, with D possibly being TRBD1 (5 bases). The CDR3 totals 14 residues. V lost 4 bases and J 8 bases, leaving 15 bases between the germline ends. Germline CDR1 and CDR2: LGHNA and YNFKEQ. The CDR3 DNA sequence: TGTGCCAGCAGCCCCCAACCAGGGCCGGATGAGCAGTTCTTC. It translates to CASSPQPGPDEQFF.

This clone was found a few times. The chain couples TRBV29-1 to TRBJ2-3; D might be TRBD2 (5 bases). This CDR3 is built from 13 residues. V was pared by 7 bases and J by 6 bases, with 17 bases between. The germline gives CDR1 SQVTM, CDR2 ANQGSEA. The CDR3 reads CSARERIQDTQYF. The CDR3 nucleotides read TGCAGCGCCCGGGAAAGGATTCAGGATACGCAGTATTTT.

Only a few counts were recorded for this clone. CDR3 coding DNA: TGTGCCAGTACCGGGAGGTCCACCTACGAGCAGTACTTC. It specifies CASTGRSTYEQYF. This chain uses TRBV19 with TRBJ2-7, with TRBD2 matching 7 bases. With 7 bases clipped from V and 2 bases from J, the junction kept 5 bases outside the gene matches. There are 13 residues in the CDR3. CDR1 and CDR2 (germline): LNHDA, SQIVND (reference sequence).

V and J are TRBV30 and TRBJ2-5; D perhaps matches TRBD1 (5 bases). V was pared by 3 bases and J by 0 bases, with 8 bases between. In germline, CDR1 is GTSNPN, CDR2 SVGIG (reference sequence). This CDR3 contains 13 residues. The CDR3 region is CAWRSTDQETQYF. CDR3 sequence (DNA): TGTGCCTGGAGGTCGACAGACCAAGAGACCCAGTACTTC.

The table lists this clone with a few counts. The chain recombines TRBV11-1 with TRBJ2-4; D gene uncertain. Trimming took off 5 bases at V and 5 bases at J, with 10 bases between the two ends. CDR1 and CDR2 from the germline V gene are SGHAT and FQDESV (reference sequence). CDR3 length: 13 amino acids. The CDR3 is CASSPQAQNIQYF. CDR3 DNA: TGTGCCAGCAGCCCGCAGGCCCAAAACATTCAGTACTTC.

The V gene is TRBV9, the J gene TRBJ1-1; possibly TRBD1 for D (6 bases). The V gene's germline CDR1 is SGDLS and CDR2 YYNGEE. Trimming left V 7 bases short and J 1 base short, with 17 bases between. The CDR3 length is 15 residues. The CDR3 sequence is CASGSGHSSNTEAFF. The CDR3 nucleotides read TGTGCCAGCGGATCGGGACATTCCTCGAACACTGAAGCTTTCTTT. The whole variable domain, remainder taken from reference TRBV9 and TRBJ1-1, is DSGVTQTPKHLITATGQRVTLRCSPRSGDLSVYWYQQSLDQGLQFLIQYYNGEERAKGNILERFSAQQFPDLHSELNLSSLELGDSALYFCASGSGHSSNTEAFFGQGTRLTVV.

The chain carries TRBV29-1 and TRBJ2-5; 11 bases line up with TRBD2. Trimming removed 6 bases from V and 1 base from J; junction bases left unmatched: 7. In germline, CDR1 is SQVTM, CDR2 ANQGSEA. The CDR3 is made up of 15 amino acids. CDR3 in DNA: TGCAGCGTAGCTAGCGGGAGGACGAGCCAAGAGACCCAGTACTTC. This gives the protein CSVASGRTSQETQYF.

This clone came up a few times. The CDR3 reads CAWTESGNSRNEQFF. CDR3 DNA: TGTGCCTGGACCGAATCAGGGAATTCGAGAAATGAGCAGTTCTTC. V usage is TRBV30 and J usage is TRBJ2-1; D may be TRBD1 (5 bases). Germline V gene data show CDR1 as GTSNPN and CDR2 as SVGIG (reference sequence). With 4 bases removed from V and 7 bases from J, the gap between germline ends came to 20 bases. The CDR3 covers 15 residues. The complete variable domain, with remaining parts taken from reference TRBV30 and TRBJ2-1, reads SQTIHQWPATLVQPVGSPLSLECTVEGTSNPNLYWYRQAAGRGLQLLFYSVGIGQISSEVPQNLSASRPQDRQFILSSKKLLLSDSGFYLCAWTESGNSRNEQFFGPGTRLTVL.

The chain combines TRBV7-9 with TRBJ2-7; possibly TRBD2 for D (5 bases). This CDR3 is built from 14 residues. The ends were cut back, 3 bases at V and 1 base at J, with 10 bases in the middle. The germline gives CDR1 SEHNR, CDR2 FQNEAQ (reference sequence). In nucleotides, the CDR3 is TGTGCCAGCAGCTTCGGGATCCCATCCTACGAGCAGTACTTC. This encodes CASSFGIPSYEQYF.

CDR3 protein: CASSLSGGPTDTQYF. In DNA form, the CDR3 reads TGCGCCAGCAGCTTATCGGGGGGCCCCACAGATACGCAGTATTTT. The chain recombines TRBV5-1 with TRBJ2-3; tentatively, D is TRBD2 (7 bases). V lost 2 bases and J 2 bases, leaving 12 bases between the germline ends. Germline CDR1 SGHRS, CDR2 YFSETQ. The CDR3 is made up of 15 amino acids.

The V call is TRBV27, the J call TRBJ2-1; TRBD1 matches at 7 bases. V was pared by 0 bases and J by 2 bases, with 1 base of the junction left unmatched. This CDR3 has 15 residues. Looked up from germline, CDR1 is MNHEY and CDR2 is SMNVEV (reference sequence). CDR3 nucleotides: TGTGCCAGCAGTTTATCGCAGGGGGCCTACAATGAGCAGTTCTTC. It yields the protein CASSLSQGAYNEQFF.

The chain combines TRBV6-1 with TRBJ1-5, with a weak D call TRBD1 (6 bases). Trimming shortened V by 1 base and J by 11 bases, and 12 bases separated the two germline ends. The CDR3 extends over 13 amino acids. The germline V gene encodes CDR1 MNHNS and CDR2 SASEGT. The CDR3 here is CASSEGQAAAQHF. The CDR3 coding sequence is TGTGCCAGCAGTGAAGGACAGGCCGCAGCCCAGCATTTT.

This chain links TRBV7-2 with TRBJ1-4; 8 bases are shared with TRBD1. The CDR3 runs to 13 residues. Germline V gene lookup returns CDR1 SGHTA and CDR2 FQGNSA. V shed 4 bases, J shed 7 bases, and the junction held 2 bases outside the gene matches. The CDR3, as DNA: TGTGCCAGCAGCTCCGACAGGGGTGAAAAACTGTTTTTT. It codes for CASSSDRGEKLFF.

The gene calls are TRBV28 and TRBJ1-2, with unresolved D. CDR3 length equals 14 residues. The V end lost 10 bases, the J end lost 0 bases, and 15 bases lay between the germline ends. Germline values: CDR1 MDHEN, CDR2 SYDVKM. CDR3 amino acids: CATLSAASNYGYTF. For the CDR3, the DNA is TGTGCCACCCTCTCGGCGGCCTCTAACTATGGCTACACCTTC.

The chain couples TRBV14 to TRBJ2-6, with 9 nucleotides matching TRBD1. CDR1 SGHDN and CDR2 FVKESK come from the germline V gene. This CDR3 is built from 15 residues. Trimming at V came to 3 bases and at J to 11 bases, leaving 8 bases not matched to a gene. The CDR3 here is CASSQGQGGYDVLTF. The CDR3 DNA follows: TGTGCCAGCAGCCAGGGACAGGGCGGTTATGACGTCCTGACTTTC. Complete variable domain (other parts from reference TRBV14 and TRBJ2-6): EAGVTQFPSHSVIEKGQTVTLRCDPISGHDNLYWYRRVMGKEIKFLLHFVKESKQDESGMPNNRFLAERTGGTYSTLKVQPAELEDSGVYFCASSQGQGGYDVLTFGAGSRLTVL.

The sample holds a few counts of this clone. V gene TRBV21-1 combines with J gene TRBJ2-7; the listed D gene, TRBD1, was not tested against the DNA. TRBV21-1 is recorded as a pseudogene. This CDR3 contains 14 residues. The chain's CDR3 is CASSKHRTKGWQYF. In DNA, the CDR3 is TGTGCCAGCAGCAAACACAGGACCAAAGGCTGGCAGTACTTC.

V gene TRBV30 combines with J gene TRBJ1-1; D not resolved. The CDR3 contains 14 residues. Germline V gene lookup returns CDR1 GTSNPN and CDR2 SVGIG (reference sequence). Deletions cut 3 bases from V and 5 bases from J, with 16 bases between. As DNA, the CDR3 is TGTGCCTGGAGGAGATCCCATCGAGGGACTGAAGCTTTCTTT. This translates into CAWRRSHRGTEAFF.

This clone was detected only a few times. The V and J genes are TRBV28 and TRBJ2-5, with 11 bases that match TRBD2. The CDR3 extends over 16 amino acids. V trimming: 5 bases; J trimming: 7 bases; junction bases outside the gene matches: 12. Germline V gene data show CDR1 as MDHEN and CDR2 as SYDVKM. The CDR3 DNA reads as TGTGCCAGCAGTGGTACCGGGACTAGCGGATGGGGGACCCAGTACTTC. Its translation is CASSGTGTSGWGTQYF.

In its sample, this clone was seen a few times. The chain recombines TRBV7-9 with TRBJ1-2, with no clear D. With 1 base removed from V and 3 bases from J, the gap between germline ends came to 6 bases. This CDR3 region has 13 residues. Germline V gives CDR1 SEHNR, CDR2 FQNEAQ (reference sequence). The CDR3 loop is CASSLGDHYGYTF. The DNA for the CDR3 is TGTGCCAGCAGCTTAGGCGATCACTATGGCTACACCTTC.

This sequence joins TRBV5-1 and TRBJ2-3; D gene uncertain. Trimming shortened V by 0 bases and J by 4 bases, and 9 bases separated the two germline ends. This CDR3 spans 14 amino acids. Germline-derived CDR1 and CDR2 are SGHRS and YFSETQ. The chain's CDR3 is CASSLVPVADTQYF. CDR3 bases: TGCGCCAGCAGCTTGGTGCCGGTAGCAGATACGCAGTATTTT. The whole variable domain, remainder taken from reference TRBV5-1 and TRBJ2-3, is KAGVTQTPRYLIKTRGQQVTLSCSPISGHRSVSWYQQTPGQGLQFLFEYFSETQRNKGNFPGRFSGRQFSNSRSEMNVSTLELGDSALYLCASSLVPVADTQYFGPGTRLTVL.

This clone was found a few times. This sample includes further DNA sequences coding for the same CDR3. The V and J genes are TRBV29-1 and TRBJ2-7; 9 bases agree with TRBD1. The CDR3 has 12 amino acids. Germline assignment: CDR1 SQVTM and CDR2 ANQGSEA. V shed 6 bases, J shed 4 bases, and the junction held 4 bases outside the gene matches. For the CDR3, the DNA is TGCAGCGTAGGAGACAGGGGGTACGAGCAGTACTTC. The encoded protein is CSVGDRGYEQYF.

This clone was detected only a few times. V gene TRBV11-2 combines with J gene TRBJ2-2; maybe TRBD2 (6 bases). With 8 bases removed from V and 4 bases from J, the gap between germline ends came to 17 bases. The length of the CDR3 is 15 residues. Germline CDR1 is SGHAT and CDR2 is FQNNGV. CDR3 nucleotide sequence: TGTGCCAGCGTAGCGGCTATAACAGGCACCGGGGAGCTGTTTTTT. It encodes CASVAAITGTGELFF.

The chain links TRBV4-2 to TRBJ2-3; D is perhaps TRBD2 (5 bases). The germline V and J ends were trimmed by 0 bases and 0 bases, with 7 bases remaining between them. The CDR3 is 15 residues long. CDR1 is LGHNA and CDR2 is YNFKEQ in the germline V gene. CDR3 residues: CASSQDSASTDTQYF. In nucleotides, the CDR3 is TGTGCCAGCAGCCAAGATAGCGCGAGCACAGATACGCAGTATTTT.

This clone occurred a few times. V gene TRBV18 combines with J gene TRBJ2-3, with a weak D call TRBD2 (5 bases). CDR1 and CDR2 (germline): KGHSH, LQKENI. V was shortened by 3 bases and J by 5 bases, with 15 bases between the two germline ends. CDR3 size: 15 residues. The CDR3 region is CASSPVLPGKDTQYF. DNA for the CDR3: TGTGCCAGCTCACCTGTACTCCCGGGGAAAGATACGCAGTATTTT.

This clone showed up just a few times. The gene calls are TRBV7-2 and TRBJ2-3; D possibly corresponds to TRBD1 (6 bases). The length of the CDR3 is 14 residues. The V and J ends lost 5 bases and 1 base respectively, with 10 bases between them. CDR1 SGHTA and CDR2 FQGNSA come from the germline V gene. CDR3 nucleotides: TGTGCCAGCAGCCCGACAGGTCGCACAGATACGCAGTATTTT. Its translation: CASSPTGRTDTQYF.

The V and J genes are TRBV5-1 and TRBJ2-1, with TRBD2 matching over 7 bases. Unmatched junction bases numbered 10, after V lost 4 bases and J lost 0 bases. Germline lookup yields CDR1 SGHRS and CDR2 YFSETQ. The CDR3 sequence is 17 residues long. The CDR3 nucleotides read TGCGCCAGCAGCCCCCTCAGTGGGAGGGCCTCCTACAATGAGCAGTTCTTC. Protein product: CASSPLSGRASYNEQFF.

The chain carries TRBV7-9 and TRBJ1-5; 8 bases match TRBD1. This CDR3 spans 16 amino acids. CDR1 and CDR2 from the germline V gene are SEHNR and FQNEAQ (reference sequence). V trimming: 5 bases; J trimming: 3 bases; junction bases outside the gene matches: 9. The chain's CDR3 is CASSLGTGGANQPQHF. CDR3 in DNA: TGTGCCAGCAGCCTAGGGACAGGAGGTGCCAATCAGCCCCAGCATTTT.

The chain couples TRBV4-2 to TRBJ2-3; 13 bases match TRBD2. V lost 3 bases and J lost 0; bases outside the gene matches: 3. CDR1 is LGHNA and CDR2 is YNFKEQ in the germline V gene. The CDR3 consists of 17 residues. CDR3 residues: CASSQGTSGTSTDTQYF. As DNA, the CDR3 is TGTGCCAGCAGCCAGGGGACTAGCGGGACCAGCACAGATACGCAGTATTTT.

V and J are TRBV5-1 and TRBJ1-2, with a possible D match to TRBD1 (5 bases). Germline V gene lookup returns CDR1 SGHRS and CDR2 YFSETQ. V was pared by 2 bases and J by 3 bases, with 11 bases between. CDR3 length equals 14 residues. CDR3 DNA: TGCGCCAGCAGCTTTAGGGGCGGCGACTATGGCTACACCTTC. Amino acid sequence: CASSFRGGDYGYTF.